This passage covers 15 T cell receptor beta chains from one sample sequenced in a study of human T cells and chemical hapten exposure. TCRdb ran MiXCR on the RACE reads and lists one entry per CDR3 protein. The sample includes approximately 90,000 distinct CDR3 sequences, roughly 8.5% of them seen just once. The sample's time point: healthy volunteer bleed at 2 weeks. Total RNA came from unfractionated whole blood. Sequenced sample: whole blood. All receptors come from a female donor in good health. Some clones in this sample may be carry-over from other donors' samples.

At least ten counts were recorded for this clonotype. The chain joins TRBV19 to TRBJ1-1; 8 nucleotides align to TRBD1. Per germline, CDR1 LNHDA and CDR2 SQIVND (reference sequence). This CDR3 region has 15 residues. The J segment lost 0 bases and the V segment lost 5 bases, leaving 5 bases of the junction unmatched. This chain's CDR3 is CASSRQGLMNTEAFF. In DNA, the CDR3 is TGTGCCAGTAGTCGACAGGGGCTCATGAACACTGAAGCTTTCTTT.

The chain is built from TRBV7-6 and TRBJ2-2, with D perhaps TRBD1 or TRBD2 (5 bases each). Germline CDR1 and CDR2: SGHVS and FNYEAQ. The V end was cut by 5 bases, the J end by 4 bases, with 11 bases between. The CDR3 has 14 residues. The CDR3 spells CASSPGTSTGELFF. The CDR3 region has the DNA TGTGCCAGCAGCCCCGGGACCTCCACCGGGGAGCTGTTTTTT.

V gene TRBV4-3 combines with J gene TRBJ2-1; 9 bases fit TRBD1. Germline V gene data show CDR1 as LGHNA and CDR2 as YSLEER. CDR3 length: 16 amino acids. V shed 2 bases and J 5 bases; nucleotides not matched to a gene: 7. The CDR3 reads CASSQLAGQGHNEQFF. In DNA, the CDR3 is TGCGCCAGCAGCCAACTTGCGGGACAGGGCCACAATGAGCAGTTCTTC.

This clonotype was observed at least ten times. This rearrangement joins TRBV5-4 to TRBJ2-3, with 12 positions matching TRBD2. Germline CDR1 is SGHNT and CDR2 is YYREEE (reference sequence). The CDR3 spans 17 residues. J gave up 5 bases and V 0 bases, and 7 bases lay outside the gene matches. The CDR3 reads CASSLGLAGGYEDTQYF. The CDR3 bases are TGTGCCAGCAGCTTGGGGCTAGCGGGAGGGTATGAAGATACGCAGTATTTT.

This clonotype was observed at least ten times. The chain uses TRBV29-1 and TRBJ2-5, with D possibly being TRBD1 (6 bases). The CDR3 covers 14 residues. V was trimmed by 1 base and J by 2 bases, leaving 11 bases between them. Germline V lookup: CDR1 SQVTM, CDR2 ANQGSEA. CDR3 amino acids: CSVEAGTKQETQYF. CDR3 in DNA: TGCAGCGTTGAAGCCGGGACAAAACAAGAGACCCAGTACTTC.

This clonotype was recorded many times. The V gene is TRBV4-3, the J gene TRBJ2-7; 11 nucleotides match TRBD2. Germline CDR1 and CDR2: LGHNA and YSLEER. The CDR3 runs 15 residues. The J segment lost 3 bases and the V segment lost 3 bases, leaving 4 bases of the junction unmatched. The CDR3 DNA reads TGCGCCAGCAGCCAGGATACTAGCGGGGGCTACGAGCAGTACTTC. This translates into CASSQDTSGGYEQYF.

This clonotype was recorded at least ten times. The rearrangement uses TRBV28 and TRBJ1-4; 7 positions match TRBD1. Per the germline V gene, CDR1 is MDHEN and CDR2 is SYDVKM. Trimming removed 8 bases from V and 0 bases from J; junction bases left unmatched: 6. The CDR3 has 15 residues. The CDR3 DNA is TGTGCCAGCGTTGAGGGACAGCCAACTAATGAAAAACTGTTTTTT. It codes for CASVEGQPTNEKLFF.

At least ten counts were recorded for this clonotype. The chain has TRBV3-1 and TRBJ1-6, with D possibly matching TRBD1 (5 bases). Between the trimmed V and J ends, which lost 4 bases and 8 bases, there was a span of 12 bases. In germline, CDR1 is LGHDT, CDR2 YNNKEL (reference sequence). This CDR3 is 14 amino acids long. The CDR3 sequence is CASSPGTEDSPLHF. CDR3 nucleotide sequence: TGTGCCAGCAGCCCCGGGACGGAGGATTCACCCCTCCACTTT.

The chain has TRBV4-2 and TRBJ2-3, with D unresolved. The CDR3 loop spans 14 amino acids. The germline V gene encodes CDR1 LGHNA and CDR2 YNFKEQ. Trimming shortened V by 1 base and J by 2 bases, and 7 bases separated the two germline ends. The CDR3 sequence: CASSQGEFTDTQYF. CDR3 nucleotide sequence: TGTGCCAGCAGCCAAGGCGAATTCACAGATACGCAGTATTTT.

This chain connects TRBV15 to TRBJ2-6; no reliable D call. Germline-derived CDR1 and CDR2 are LNHNV and YYDKDF (reference sequence). The CDR3 has 16 residues. Trimming pared 0 bases from V and 0 bases from J, leaving 6 bases between. The CDR3 bases are TGTGCCACCAGCAGAGATACGGACTCTGGGGCCAACGTCCTGACTTTC. Protein sequence: CATSRDTDSGANVLTF.

In this sample, this clonotype turned up a few times. V usage is TRBV28 and J usage is TRBJ1-2; 8 bases fit TRBD1. Trimming at V came to 6 bases and at J to 2 bases, leaving 14 bases not matched to a gene. Germline V gene lookup returns CDR1 MDHEN and CDR2 SYDVKM. The CDR3 length is 17 residues. The DNA for the CDR3 is TGTGCCAGCAGCCTAGGACAGGGAACCCGCTTAAACTATGGCTACACCTTC. Translating it yields CASSLGQGTRLNYGYTF.

A word on this clonotype: Sequence at one end of the junction differs from germline and may be a read error. The V call is TRBV3-1, the J call TRBJ1-1; no reliable D call. This CDR3 is built from 14 residues. Looked up from germline, CDR1 is LGHDT and CDR2 is YNNKEL (reference sequence). For the CDR3, the DNA is TGTGTCAGCAGCCAAAGAGCGGGGAACACTGAAGCTTTCTTT. Residues: CVSSQRAGNTEAFF.

This clonotype came up many times. This rearrangement joins TRBV10-2 to TRBJ2-3; no clear D gene. Germline V CDR1 and CDR2: WSHSY, SAAADI. The CDR3 contains 12 residues. The ends were cut back, 3 bases at V and 3 bases at J, with 4 bases in the middle. CDR3 DNA: TGCGCCAGCAGTGACCAAACAGATACGCAGTATTTT. This sequence encodes CASSDQTDTQYF.

The chain couples TRBV28 to TRBJ1-2, with 9 bases aligning to TRBD1. The ends lost 5 bases at V and 7 bases at J; junction bases unmatched: 8. CDR1 MDHEN and CDR2 SYDVKM come from the germline V gene. The CDR3 contains 14 residues. This CDR3 is CASSLQTGGRGYTF. DNA for the CDR3: TGTGCCAGCAGTCTACAGACAGGGGGTCGTGGCTACACCTTC.

The V gene is TRBV11-3, the J gene TRBJ2-1; D perhaps matches TRBD1 (5 bases). The CDR3 spans 17 residues. Trimming stripped 8 bases from V and 4 bases from J, with 24 bases between. Per the germline V gene, CDR1 is SGHNT and CDR2 is YENEEA. The CDR3 is CASLFNPDKDGYNEQFF. For the CDR3, the DNA is TGTGCCAGCCTCTTCAATCCGGACAAGGACGGATACAATGAGCAGTTCTTC.